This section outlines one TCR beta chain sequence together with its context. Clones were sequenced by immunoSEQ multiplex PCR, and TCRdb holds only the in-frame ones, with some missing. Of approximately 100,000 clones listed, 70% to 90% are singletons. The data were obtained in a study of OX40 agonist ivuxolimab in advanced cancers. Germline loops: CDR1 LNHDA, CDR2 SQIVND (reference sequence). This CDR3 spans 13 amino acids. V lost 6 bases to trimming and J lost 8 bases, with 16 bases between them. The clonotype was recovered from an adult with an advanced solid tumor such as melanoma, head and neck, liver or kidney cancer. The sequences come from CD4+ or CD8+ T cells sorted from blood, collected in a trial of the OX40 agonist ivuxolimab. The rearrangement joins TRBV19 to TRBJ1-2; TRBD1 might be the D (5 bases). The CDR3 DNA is TGTGCCAGTAGCACCGTCCCTGGGGACGGCTACACCTTC. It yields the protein CASSTVPGDGYTF.